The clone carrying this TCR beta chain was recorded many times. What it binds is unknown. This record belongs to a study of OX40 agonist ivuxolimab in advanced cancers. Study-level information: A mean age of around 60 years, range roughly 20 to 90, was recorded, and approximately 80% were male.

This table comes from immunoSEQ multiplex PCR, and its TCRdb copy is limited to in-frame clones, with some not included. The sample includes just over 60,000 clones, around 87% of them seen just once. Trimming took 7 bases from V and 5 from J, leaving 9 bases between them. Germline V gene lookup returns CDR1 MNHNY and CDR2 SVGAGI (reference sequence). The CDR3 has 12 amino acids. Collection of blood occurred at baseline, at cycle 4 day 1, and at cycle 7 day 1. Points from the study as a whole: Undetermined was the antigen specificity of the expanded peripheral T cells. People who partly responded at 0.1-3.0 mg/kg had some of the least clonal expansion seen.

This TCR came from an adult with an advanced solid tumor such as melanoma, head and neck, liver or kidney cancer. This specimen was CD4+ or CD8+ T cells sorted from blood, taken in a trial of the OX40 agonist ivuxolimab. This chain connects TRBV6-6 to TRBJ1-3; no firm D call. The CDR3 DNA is TGTGCCAGCAAAGGGCATAGAAACACCATATATTTT. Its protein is CASKGHRNTIYF.